The 30 T cell receptor beta chains reported below all come from one sample, sequenced in a study of OX40 agonist ivuxolimab in advanced cancers. Sequenced by immunoSEQ multiplex PCR; TCRdb stores in-frame clones only, minus some. The sample shows fewer than 4,000 clones, roughly nine tenths of them seen only once. The specimen was CD4+ or CD8+ T cells sorted from blood, collected in a trial of the OX40 agonist ivuxolimab. The receptor source for this set is an adult with an advanced solid tumor such as melanoma, head and neck, liver or kidney cancer.

This chain joins TRBV15 and TRBJ1-3, with D possibly matching TRBD1 (5 bases). CDR1 and CDR2 (germline): LNHNV, YYDKDF (reference sequence). V gave up 3 bases and J gave up 0 bases, with 12 bases separating them. The CDR3 loop spans 16 amino acids. In DNA form, the CDR3 reads TGTGCCACCAGCAGGGGACTGACAGCCTCTGGAAACACCATATATTTT. Translated: CATSRGLTASGNTIYF.

The V call is TRBV12-5, the J call TRBJ1-2; maybe TRBD1 (5 bases). Trimming stripped 1 base from V and 2 bases from J, with 14 bases between. The CDR3 extends over 16 amino acids. Germline loops: CDR1 LGHNT, CDR2 FRNRAP. This CDR3 is CASGLDGAGHNYGYTF. The DNA of the CDR3 is TGTGCTAGTGGTTTGGATGGCGCAGGGCACAACTATGGCTACACCTTC.

J is TRBJ2-3 and V is TRBV29-1; 8 bases line up with TRBD1. Germline lookup yields CDR1 SQVTM and CDR2 ANQGSEA. The CDR3 is 14 residues long. The V and J ends lost 8 bases and 1 base, in that order; junction bases with no gene match: 8. CDR3 sequence: CSYGQGEGTDTQYF. The DNA of the CDR3 is TGCAGCTATGGACAGGGAGAAGGCACAGATACGCAGTATTTT.

The chain links TRBV2 to TRBJ2-2; 12 nucleotides agree with TRBD2. CDR1 and CDR2 from the germline V gene are SNHLY and FYNNEI. V gave up 4 bases and J gave up 6 bases; unmatched junction bases: 6. The CDR3 extends over 16 amino acids. CDR3 bases: TGTGCCAGCAGTGGATCTAGCGGGGGGGCTTCCGGGGAGCTGTTTTTT. Its protein product is CASSGSSGGASGELFF.

V and J are TRBV29-1 and TRBJ2-2; D is possibly TRBD2 (5 bases). The CDR3 sequence is 13 residues long. Trimming left V 7 bases short and J 8 bases short, with 17 bases between. Germline loops: CDR1 SQVTM, CDR2 ANQGSEA. The CDR3 DNA reads TGCAGCGGAGGGTCCTACGGCCCGGGGGAGCTGTTTTTT. Translation gives CSGGSYGPGELFF.

This clone appeared a few times. The rearrangement uses TRBV7-9 and TRBJ1-1; D not certain. Germline V gives CDR1 SEHNR, CDR2 FQNEAQ (reference sequence). The CDR3 has 11 amino acids. The germline V and J ends were trimmed by 1 base and 6 bases, with 3 bases remaining between them. The CDR3 here is CASSLVAEAFF. Here the CDR3 DNA reads TGTGCCAGCAGCTTAGTGGCTGAAGCTTTCTTT.

V is TRBV5-4 and J is TRBJ2-3; D assignment may be TRBD1 or TRBD2 (6 bases each). Trimming took off 0 bases at V and 0 bases at J, with 17 bases between the two ends. Per germline, CDR1 SGHNT and CDR2 YYREEE (reference sequence). The CDR3 has 18 residues. The CDR3 loop reads CASSLDSGAGTSTDTQYF. The CDR3 DNA follows: TGTGCCAGCAGCTTGGACTCCGGGGCGGGGACAAGCACAGATACGCAGTATTTT.

This sequence joins TRBV9 and TRBJ1-1; D uncertain. Trimming cost V 0 bases and J 0 bases, with 3 bases left between them. This CDR3 spans 13 amino acids. Germline V gene data show CDR1 as SGDLS and CDR2 as YYNGEE. The CDR3 DNA reads TGTGCCAGCAGCGTAGCGATGAACACTGAAGCTTTCTTT. Protein: CASSVAMNTEAFF.

The chain joins TRBV5-1 to TRBJ2-4; D tentatively fits TRBD1 or TRBD2 (5 bases each). Germline CDR1 and CDR2: SGHRS and YFSETQ. V dropped 0 bases and J dropped 16 bases, with 14 bases sitting between them. CDR3 length equals 12 residues. The CDR3 sequence is CASSLGRDPHYF. The CDR3 DNA follows: TGCGCCAGCAGCTTGGGACGGGACCCCCACTACTTC.

This clone has just one count. The rearrangement links TRBV14 to TRBJ1-1; D unresolved. The CDR3 is 17 amino acids. V was cut by 4 bases and J by 0 bases, with 18 bases left in between. Germline CDR1 is SGHDN and CDR2 is FVKESK. CDR3 DNA: TGTGCCAGCAGCCCCGCCGGGGTGGGTCCCGTGAACACTGAAGCTTTCTTT. Protein: CASSPAGVGPVNTEAFF.

The chain employs TRBV30 and TRBJ1-2; D not certain. The germline V and J ends were trimmed by 1 base and 8 bases, with 11 bases remaining between them. The CDR3 loop spans 12 amino acids. Germline lookup yields CDR1 GTSNPN and CDR2 SVGIG (reference sequence). The CDR3 region has the DNA TGTGCCTGGAGTGGACAAGGAGGCGGCTACACCTTC. It specifies CAWSGQGGGYTF.

The V gene is TRBV2, the J gene TRBJ1-1, with D uncertain. CDR3 size: 14 residues. The germline V and J ends were trimmed by 1 base and 0 bases, with 6 bases remaining between them. Germline CDR1 is SNHLY and CDR2 is FYNNEI. The CDR3 reads CASSEGIVNTEAFF. The CDR3 DNA sequence: TGTGCCAGCAGTGAAGGGATCGTGAACACTGAAGCTTTCTTT. The whole variable domain, filled in from reference TRBV2 and TRBJ1-1, reads EPEVTQTPSHQVTQMGQEVILRCVPISNHLYFYWYRQILGQKVEFLVSFYNNEISEKSEIFDDQFSVERPDGSNFTLKIRSTKLEDSAMYFCASSEGIVNTEAFFGQGTRLTVV.

This chain connects TRBV10-3 to TRBJ1-1; D is unresolved. CDR3 length: 14 amino acids. Between the trimmed V and J ends, which lost 6 bases and 1 base, there was a span of 12 bases. Germline assignment: CDR1 ENHRY and CDR2 SYGVKD. The CDR3 sequence is CAIRSDPSNTEAFF. The DNA for the CDR3 is TGTGCCATCAGATCGGACCCGTCGAACACTGAAGCTTTCTTT.

The V and J genes are TRBV7-2 and TRBJ2-2; D might be TRBD2 (5 bases). Germline V gene sequence: CDR1 SGHTA, CDR2 FQGNSA. The CDR3 length is 13 residues. Trimming pared 5 bases from V and 4 bases from J, leaving 8 bases between. Written as DNA, the CDR3 is TGTGCCAGCAGCCCGAGGGCCACCGGGGAGCTGTTTTTT. This encodes CASSPRATGELFF.

This chain connects TRBV4-1 to TRBJ2-7; 12 positions match TRBD2. V trimming: 0 bases; J trimming: 2 bases; junction bases outside the gene matches: 2. CDR1 and CDR2 (germline): MGHRA, YSYEKL. The CDR3 is 16 amino acids. The CDR3 nucleotides read TGCGCCAGCAGCCAAGAAAGGACTAGCGGGGCCTACGAGCAGTACTTC. Residues: CASSQERTSGAYEQYF.

This sequence joins TRBV7-2 and TRBJ2-7; D uncertain. Trimming took off 0 bases at V and 1 base at J, with 10 bases between the two ends. CDR3 length: 15 residues. Germline V gene data show CDR1 as SGHTA and CDR2 as FQGNSA. CDR3 region: CASSLAGSQSYEQYF. CDR3 nucleotide sequence: TGTGCCAGCAGCTTAGCCGGATCACAATCCTACGAGCAGTACTTC.

This sequence joins TRBV28 and TRBJ2-3; 10 bases line up with TRBD1. The germline V gene encodes CDR1 MDHEN and CDR2 SYDVKM. V trimming: 6 bases; J trimming: 3 bases; junction bases outside the gene matches: 9. CDR3 length: 16 amino acids. Written as DNA, the CDR3 is TGTGCCAGCAGCCGGCGACAGGGGGCGCGGACAGATACGCAGTATTTT. This codes for CASSRRQGARTDTQYF.

The chain is built from TRBV27 and TRBJ2-2, with TRBD1 matching 9 bases. Losses at the gene ends were 8 bases for V and 5 bases for J; bases not matched to a gene: 18. Germline lookup yields CDR1 MNHEY and CDR2 SMNVEV (reference sequence). The CDR3 extends over 18 amino acids. CDR3 sequence: CASGLMMTWDRETGELFF. DNA for the CDR3: TGTGCCAGCGGCCTGATGATGACGTGGGACAGGGAGACCGGGGAGCTGTTTTTT.

The rearrangement uses TRBV6-1 and TRBJ1-4; no reliable D call. This CDR3 is 15 amino acids long. The ends were cut back, 1 base at V and 7 bases at J, with 13 bases in the middle. Germline lookup yields CDR1 MNHNS and CDR2 SASEGT. The CDR3 reads CASSEGTVVGEKLFF. CDR3 DNA: TGTGCCAGCAGTGAAGGGACGGTGGTCGGTGAAAAACTGTTTTTT.

V gene TRBV7-9 combines with J gene TRBJ2-2, with TRBD1 matching 7 bases. Germline V CDR1 and CDR2: SEHNR, FQNEAQ (reference sequence). The ends lost 1 base at V and 5 bases at J; junction bases unmatched: 7. There are 16 residues in the CDR3. This chain's CDR3 is CASSLDRTGLTGELFF. CDR3 nucleotides: TGTGCCAGCAGCTTAGATAGGACAGGTCTGACCGGGGAGCTGTTTTTT.

This clone was seen only once. This chain connects TRBV5-1 to TRBJ1-2, with TRBD1 identical over 8 bases. The CDR3 is made up of 16 amino acids. Germline CDR1 and CDR2: SGHRS and YFSETQ. V shed 4 bases, J shed 4 bases, and the junction held 12 bases outside the gene matches. CDR3: CASSPGQGFGSYGYTF. The CDR3 nucleotides read TGCGCCAGCAGCCCTGGACAGGGTTTCGGATCCTATGGCTACACCTTC.

This chain links TRBV19 with TRBJ2-3, with D maybe TRBD2 (6 bases). Trimming took off 7 bases at V and 0 bases at J, with 11 bases between the two ends. Per germline, CDR1 LNHDA and CDR2 SQIVND (reference sequence). CDR3 length: 14 amino acids. CDR3 amino acids: CASTGTGSTDTQYF. The CDR3 DNA reads as TGTGCCAGTACTGGGACTGGTAGCACAGATACGCAGTATTTT.

V gene TRBV18 combines with J gene TRBJ2-3, with 10 nucleotides matching TRBD2. Germline CDR1 is KGHSH and CDR2 is LQKENI. The CDR3 runs 16 residues. V lost 1 base to trimming and J lost 6 bases; unmatched junction nucleotides: 7. This chain's CDR3 is CASSPRSSSGGDTQYF. The CDR3 bases are TGTGCCAGCTCACCACGGTCGTCTAGCGGGGGTGATACGCAGTATTTT.

The V gene is TRBV6-4, the J gene TRBJ2-3; D gene uncertain. Between the trimmed V and J ends, which lost 3 bases and 0 bases, there was a span of 7 bases. CDR3 size: 14 residues. CDR1 is MRHNA, CDR2 SNTAGT, per germline. The CDR3 sequence: CASSEVASTDTQYF. The CDR3 nucleotides are TGTGCCAGCAGTGAAGTAGCTAGCACAGATACGCAGTATTTT.

The rearrangement uses TRBV28 and TRBJ1-4; D is undetermined. V gave up 7 bases and J gave up 8 bases, with 17 bases separating them. Germline V gene lookup returns CDR1 MDHEN and CDR2 SYDVKM. The CDR3 extends over 14 amino acids. The CDR3 DNA reads as TGTGCCAGCACCCAATCGGGGTCGGGAGAAAAACTGTTTTTT. It specifies CASTQSGSGEKLFF. Combining the CDR3 with reference TRBV28 and TRBJ1-4 gives the whole variable domain DVKVTQSSRYLVKRTGEKVFLECVQDMDHENMFWYRQDPGLGLRLIYFSYDVKMKEKGDIPEGYSVSREKKERFSLILESASTNQTSMYLCASTQSGSGEKLFFGSGTQLSVL.

The genes are TRBV28 and TRBJ2-3; no definite D call. V lost 2 bases and J 8 bases, leaving 8 bases between the germline ends. This CDR3 is built from 12 residues. Germline V gene data show CDR1 as MDHEN and CDR2 as SYDVKM. The CDR3 DNA follows: TGTGCCAGCAGTTTAACCCGGGTTACGCAGTATTTT. It codes for CASSLTRVTQYF.

The chain couples TRBV10-1 to TRBJ2-1; the D gene is possibly TRBD1 (6 bases). The V gene's germline CDR1 is WNHNN and CDR2 SYGVQD (reference sequence). CDR3 length equals 13 residues. V dropped 4 bases and J dropped 4 bases, with 8 bases sitting between them. Written as DNA, the CDR3 is TGCGCCAGCAGTGGACAGGCGTACAATGAGCAGTTCTTC. Protein: CASSGQAYNEQFF.

The chain couples TRBV4-2 to TRBJ1-2; 9 nucleotides agree with TRBD1. Germline loops: CDR1 LGHNA, CDR2 YNFKEQ. The ends lost 2 bases at V and 6 bases at J; junction bases unmatched: 1. The CDR3 length is 13 residues. Here the CDR3 reads CASSQWTGDGYTF. The CDR3 DNA is TGTGCCAGCAGCCAATGGACAGGGGATGGCTACACCTTC.

V is TRBV5-5 and J is TRBJ1-6; 9 nucleotides line up with TRBD1. Germline V gene lookup returns CDR1 SGHKS and CDR2 YYEKEE (reference sequence). The CDR3 totals 20 residues. Trimming took 4 bases from V and 4 from J; bases not matched to a gene: 18. The CDR3 sequence is CASSVRVPGTGNSYNSPLHF. For the CDR3, the DNA is TGTGCCAGCAGCGTTCGGGTTCCCGGGACAGGGAACTCTTATAATTCACCCCTCCACTTT.

The gene calls are TRBV18 and TRBJ2-3; D remains unclear. The CDR3 has 14 residues. The germline V gene encodes CDR1 KGHSH and CDR2 LQKENI. Trimming removed 3 bases from V and 7 bases from J, with 14 bases in between. CDR3 in amino acids: CASSPGLTPYTQYF. For the CDR3, the DNA is TGTGCCAGCTCACCCGGCCTGACCCCTTATACGCAGTATTTT.